This T cell receptor beta chain was retrieved from a study of blood T cell repertoires in COVID-19 (dated by TCRdb to 2020 to 2021). Study-wide context: Collaborator samples came from the United States, Italy and Spain and covered acute and convalescent phases of COVID-19. The prospective study material was composed of cDNA or gDNA derived from T cells, B-cell-depleted T cells, or PBMCs. The dataset comprised deeply sampled blood TCRbeta repertoires from subjects exposed to, actively infected with, or recovered from COVID-19. The repertoires were released in a freely available public database intended as a resource for research on the immune response to SARS-CoV-2. Samples came from the ongoing ImmuneRACE study (first 160 participants) plus 1,254 subjects from 6 global collaborators. Sample metadata almost always included a de-identified subject ID, COVID-19 status, age in years and sex. HLA class I and class II types, where available, came from metadata supplied by the sample provider rather than from assay-based typing.

One collaborating source in Seattle enrolled patients while the patients were actively infected and followed the patients over time throughout the course of disease. Whole blood was collected in K2EDTA tubes by collaborating institutions according to the institutions' own protocols. Collaborator samples were shipped for TCRbeta analysis as frozen whole blood, isolated PBMCs, or DNA extracted from either sample type. General conclusions and limits of the study: How much clinical and demographic metadata was included differed by source and by participant, and the metadata was provided uncurated.

Spanning cysteine to phenylalanine, the CDR3 consists of 17 amino acids. The CDR3 DNA has 51 bases and is translated from base 1. In regard to this clone: The specificity of this receptor is unknown. Per-nucleotide qualities are absent, and no much larger clonotype sits a single base away.

The immunoSEQ Assay, a bias-controlled multiplex PCR, was used to amplify TCRbeta CDR3 regions from genomic DNA. Regarding the original processing steps: The number of nucleated cells in each sample was estimated from the amplification of reference gene primers within the assay. To quantify the absolute abundance of each unique TCRbeta CDR3 rearrangement, sequence reads were collapsed and filtered. Productive Simpson clonality was computed per sample as the square root of Simpson's diversity index over productive rearrangements. TCRdb obtained this table from immuneACCESS and retained in-frame rearrangements with V and J assigned. These tables miss some clones; where compared with another copy, unresolved V genes account for less than half of the shortfall, and the remainder is unexplained. That table gives V, J and clone size, and the DNA gave D and trimming. Recorded for this sample are under 400,000 clones; around 87% of them occurred a single time. About 10% of the sample is in the top ten clones.

The TCR sequence derives from a young woman with COVID-19, enrolled during active disease. The rearrangement joined TRBV21-1 to TRBJ1-3; the tabulated D call, TRBD1, remains unverified against the DNA. TRBV21-1 is a recognized pseudogene. The specimen was peripheral blood. For the CDR3, the sequence is CASSKAAGGAEGNTIYF. In nucleotides, the sequence is TGTGCCAGCAGCAAAGCGGCAGGGGGCGCGGAGGGAAACACCATATATTTT.